In its sample, the clone carrying this T cell receptor beta chain was seen many times. The antigen is unknown. Amplified TCR beta CDR3 regions came from RNA transcripts. With the HTBI primer set, the TCR CDR3 went through a first round of RT-PCR. TCRdb reprocessed the multiplex PCR reads via MiXCR and lists one record per CDR3 protein. The sample holds about 200,000 distinct CDR3 sequences; 17% are singletons and the top ten take over 45%. The data were obtained in a study of T cells in Graves' hyperthyroidism and ophthalmopathy. An absence of ophthalmopathy progression within 18 months meant stable Graves' hyperthyroidism. Thyroid ultrasound, orbital computed tomography, clinical symptoms, and serum thyroxine and TRAb underpinned diagnoses. Whole-study findings and limits: Ophthalmopathy stood apart from stable hyperthyroidism in a 13 V-J model.

Germline V gene lookup returns CDR1 DFQATT and CDR2 SNEGSKA (reference sequence). Deletions cut 7 bases from V and 8 bases from J, with 9 bases between. The CDR3 has 10 residues. The chain is built from TRBV20-1 and TRBJ2-1; D not resolved. This sequence was found in a woman aged 45 to 65 with Graves' hyperthyroidism. The source material was blood. Written as DNA, the CDR3 is TGCAGTGTGCTGGGCGATGAGCAGTTCTTC. This sequence encodes CSVLGDEQFF.